The source of this TCR beta chain is a study of blood T cell repertoires in acute mononucleosis (dated by TCRdb to about 2020). Regarding the research as a whole: Acute-phase samples, which represented the primary response, were collected within 2 weeks of symptom onset. In the acute phase, YVL-BR-specific cells accounted for a mean of approximately 2% of blood CD8 T cells, and GLC-BM-specific cells for a mean of about 1.1%. The mean EBV load in blood was 3.5 to 4 log10 genome copies per million B cells during acute infection, compared with roughly 2.6 at convalescence. Results and caveats for the whole study, not just this receptor: For BRLF1 (YVL-BR), TCRalpha CDR3 motifs played a dominant role and TCRbeta a minimal role in TCR repertoire selection. The cohort comprised only three donors, so group averages rested on very few individuals. Only 8.5% to 9.5% of unique acute clonotypes persisted into convalescence, yet these made up most of the response; new diverse de novo clonotypes seemingly replaced the rest. Because only a fraction of each donor's blood was analyzed, sampling error might partly explain the low overlap between acute and convalescent clonotypes.

The sample's time point, from its label and the paper: acute infectious mononucleosis, at clinical presentation within 2 weeks of symptom onset (visit 1). CD8 T cell responses to two immunodominant EBV epitopes, BRLF1 109 (YVL-BR) and BMLF1 280 (GLC-BM), were tracked in the study over primary infection. A positive serum heterophile antibody test together with EBV viral capsid antigen-specific IgM pointed to primary EBV infection. Total CD8 T cells were first enriched from PBMCs by magnetic positive selection (MACS). A FACSAria III was used to sort live CD3+ CD8+ tetramer+ cells to a purity above 95%. A PE-conjugated tetramer loaded with the BRLF1 109-117 peptide was used for cell sorting. After tetramer sorting, TCR repertoires of EBV epitope-specific CD8 T cells were deep-sequenced directly ex vivo at acute infection and at convalescence. Donors were a few people aged about 18 to 29 with clinical acute infectious mononucleosis and laboratory evidence of primary EBV infection. Heparinized peripheral blood was collected when donors presented clinically with mononucleosis symptoms and again about 6 months afterward. Ficoll-Paque density gradient centrifugation was used to isolate PBMCs.

Deletion took 3 bases off V and 4 bases off J, with a span of 10 bases between the germline ends. Measured from the cysteine to the phenylalanine, the CDR3 is 14 residues long. The only DNA kept is the CDR3, 42 bases in frame from the first base. The germline V gene (reference sequence) provides CDR1 SSHAT and CDR2 FNYEAQ. This clone came up a few times. Qualities for individual bases were not recorded, and no much larger clone is one base off. For TCR profiling, total RNA from at least 9,500 sorted tetramer+ CD8 T cells was reverse transcribed into cDNA. CDR3 regions were PCR-amplified with primers annealing to V and J regions, and unique molecular identifiers were added to track templates. The immunoSEQ platform, including its sequencing and error-correction standards, was used to profile TCRalpha and TCRbeta chains. The paper's processing steps were these. Clonal copy numbers were corrected for sequencing and PCR errors, and CDR3s were defined according to IMGT conventions. Only productive rearrangements were analyzed, using immunoSEQ Analyzer versions 2.0 and 3.0, with gene-pairing frequencies processed further in Microsoft Excel. Circos plots were used to display V-J pairings, and MEME together with a custom motifSearch program was used to find CDR3 motifs. The OLGA algorithm was used to calculate the probability of generation of TCR sequences. Clonotypes found at both visits were termed persistent, clonotypes found only in the acute phase were termed nonpersistent, and clonotypes found only at convalescence were termed de novo. Any amino acid clonotype used by more than one donor was defined as a public TCR. TCRdb obtained this table from immuneACCESS and retained in-frame rearrangements with V and J assigned. These tables miss some clones; where compared with another copy, unresolved V genes account for less than half of the shortfall, and the remainder is unexplained. That table is the source of V, J and clone size, and D and trimming were worked out from the DNA. The sample table contains over 2,000 clones; only one count was recorded for around 27% of them. The top ten constitute around 40% of the sample.

The chain links TRBV7-7 with TRBJ2-1; TRBD1 is a possible D gene, resting on 5 matching bases. The sequence derives from a woman younger than 35 with infectious mononucleosis caused by EBV. The sample was EBV YVL epitope tetramer+ CD8+ T cells sorted from PBMCs, taken during acute infectious mononucleosis. The meaning of the sample's cell subset or site label: CD8 T cells binding a tetramer with EBV BRLF1 109-117 peptide (YVL-BR). Here the CDR3 is given as CASSFDPGYNEQFF. The sequenced DNA is TGTGCCAGCAGCTTCGACCCAGGGTACAATGAGCAGTTCTTC.